The next 19 T cell receptor beta chains were all read from a single sample in a study of blood T cell repertoires in COVID-19. Libraries were prepared by immunoSEQ multiplex PCR; TCRdb keeps only in-frame clonotypes and omits some of them. In the table there are hundreds of thousands of clones, over 75% of which are singletons. Sequenced sample: PBMCs or T cells enriched from blood (not recorded which). The receptors shown here come from a woman between 50 and 59 years old with acute COVID-19.

The chain joins TRBV6-5 to TRBJ1-1; weak D call: TRBD1 (5 bases). Per germline, CDR1 MNHEY and CDR2 SVGAGI. This CDR3 comprises 14 residues. V was shortened by 4 bases and J by 5 bases, with 14 bases between the two germline ends. The CDR3 protein is CASSSAAGRTEAFF. CDR3 bases: TGTGCCAGCAGTTCAGCCGCAGGGAGGACTGAAGCTTTCTTT.

This sequence joins TRBV9 and TRBJ1-2; D gene unclear. The germline V gene has CDR1 SGDLS and CDR2 YYNGEE. The length of the CDR3 is 13 residues. The V gene lost 0 bases and the J gene lost 2 bases, with 5 bases spanning the gap. The CDR3 bases are TGTGCCAGCAGCGTAGCACAGAACTATGGCTACACCTTC. This sequence encodes CASSVAQNYGYTF.

CDR3 in DNA: TGCAGCGTCTCCGGGTTTACGGGGAGCAATGAGCAGTTCTTC. Protein: CSVSGFTGSNEQFF. This sequence joins TRBV29-1 and TRBJ2-1, with D possibly TRBD2 on 5 matching bases. CDR3 length equals 14 residues. Deletions cut 6 bases from V and 6 bases from J, with 18 bases between. In germline, CDR1 is SQVTM, CDR2 ANQGSEA.

The V call is TRBV6-5, the J call TRBJ1-2; no clear D. The germline V gene encodes CDR1 MNHEY and CDR2 SVGAGI. CDR3 length: 10 residues. V dropped 10 bases and J dropped 4 bases, with 7 bases sitting between them. This chain's CDR3 is CATGSYGYTF. The DNA for the CDR3 is TGTGCCACCGGGTCCTATGGCTACACCTTC.

The rearrangement links TRBV6-5 to TRBJ2-7; tentatively, D is TRBD1 (6 bases). The CDR3 totals 14 residues. Trimming cost V 7 bases and J 6 bases, with 19 bases left between them. Germline lookup yields CDR1 MNHEY and CDR2 SVGAGI. The CDR3 DNA sequence: TGTGCCAGCACCCTGGGACCAGGGGATGGCGAGCAGTACTTC. This sequence encodes CASTLGPGDGEQYF.

The V gene is TRBV3-1 (or the pseudogene TRBV3-2), the J gene TRBJ2-2; tentative D call: TRBD1 (6 bases). The CDR3 spans 14 residues. Deletions cut 7 bases from V and 5 bases from J, with 14 bases between. Per the germline V gene, CDR1 is LGHDT and CDR2 is YNNKEL (reference sequence). The DNA of the CDR3 is TGTGCCAGCACCGCAGGGGTGAGGACCGGGGAGCTGTTTTTT. Its protein is CASTAGVRTGELFF.

V gene TRBV7-6 combines with J gene TRBJ1-1; TRBD1 matches 8 bases. Germline V lookup: CDR1 SGHVS, CDR2 FNYEAQ. This CDR3 spans 15 amino acids. With 2 bases clipped from V and 7 bases from J, the junction kept 9 bases outside the gene matches. The CDR3: CASSLLGQGGSEAFF. In nucleotides, the CDR3 is TGTGCCAGCAGCTTACTCGGACAGGGAGGCAGTGAAGCTTTCTTT.

V and J are TRBV7-2 and TRBJ2-1, with 14 bases aligning to TRBD2. The CDR3 extends over 17 amino acids. Germline trimming cut 3 bases from V and 7 bases from J; bases unmatched to any gene: 8. Germline CDR1 is SGHTA and CDR2 is FQGNSA. The CDR3 sequence: CASSFRLAGGSLNEQFF. CDR3 nucleotide sequence: TGTGCCAGCAGCTTCCGACTAGCGGGGGGGTCCTTGAATGAGCAGTTCTTC.

The chain joins TRBV5-1 to TRBJ1-6, with 7 positions matching TRBD1. CDR3 length equals 14 residues. The V and J ends lost 4 bases and 8 bases, in that order; junction bases with no gene match: 6. Germline-derived CDR1 and CDR2 are SGHRS and YFSETQ. The CDR3 sequence: CASSIDREYSPLHF. Here the CDR3 DNA reads TGCGCCAGCAGCATTGACAGGGAGTATTCACCCCTCCACTTT.

The rearrangement joins TRBV30 to TRBJ2-2, with D possibly matching TRBD2 (5 bases). Trimming took off 0 bases at V and 7 bases at J, with 9 bases between the two ends. CDR1 GTSNPN and CDR2 SVGIG come from the germline V gene (reference sequence). The CDR3 has 13 amino acids. The CDR3 DNA is TGTGCCTGGAGTGTTTCGGGAATCGGGGAGCTGTTTTTT. This codes for CAWSVSGIGELFF.

CDR3: CASSKRGKRGAVGYTF. The CDR3 region has the DNA TGTGCCAGCAGCAAAAGGGGCAAACGTGGGGCGGTAGGCTACACCTTC. The chain recombines TRBV21-1 with TRBJ1-2; the D call in the table, TRBD1, was not verified against the DNA. TRBV21-1 is noted as a pseudogene. The length of the CDR3 is 16 residues.

CDR3 region: CAISEGQGMNTEAFF. The CDR3 coding sequence is TGTGCCATCAGTGAGGGACAGGGAATGAACACTGAAGCTTTCTTT. V and J are TRBV10-3 and TRBJ1-1, with 8 bases lining up with TRBD1. The germline CDR1 and CDR2 sequences are ENHRY and SYGVKD. The CDR3 extends over 15 amino acids. The V segment lost 2 bases and the J segment 0 bases; nucleotides outside the gene matches: 2.

This chain links TRBV7-3 with TRBJ1-2, with 7 bases that match TRBD1. CDR1 SGHTA and CDR2 FQGTGA come from the germline V gene. The junction had 6 bases not matched to a gene; V was cut back by 2 bases and J by 6 bases. The CDR3 is 14 residues long. CDR3 in DNA: TGTGCCAGCAGCTTACAGGGACAGAGCGATGGCTACACCTTC. Translating gives CASSLQGQSDGYTF.

The rearrangement uses TRBV23-1 and TRBJ1-5, with a possible D match to TRBD1 (6 bases). TRBV23-1 is assigned to the ORF class and has an uncertain function. The CDR3 runs to 13 residues. The V gene lost 6 bases and the J gene lost 6 bases, with 12 bases spanning the gap. CDR3 region: CASRNRVGQPQHF. CDR3 DNA: TGCGCCAGCAGAAACAGGGTCGGTCAGCCCCAGCATTTT.

This chain joins TRBV19 and TRBJ1-5; 8 bases are a match to TRBD1. V gave up 6 bases and J gave up 6 bases; unmatched junction bases: 4. The CDR3 sequence is 13 residues long. Per the germline V gene, CDR1 is LNHDA and CDR2 is SQIVND (reference sequence). CDR3 sequence (DNA): TGTGCCAGTAGGACAGGGGACTTTCAGCCCCAGCATTTT. It codes for CASRTGDFQPQHF.

In its sample, this clone was seen once. This sequence joins TRBV30 and TRBJ1-6; D ambiguous. The germline V gene encodes CDR1 GTSNPN and CDR2 SVGIG (reference sequence). Deletions cut 4 bases from V and 6 bases from J, with 10 bases between. The CDR3 runs to 13 residues. CDR3 sequence: CAWITAFNSPLHF. The CDR3 nucleotides read TGTGCCTGGATAACAGCCTTTAATTCACCCCTCCACTTT.

V is TRBV3-1 (or the pseudogene TRBV3-2) and J is TRBJ2-1, with 11 bases matching TRBD2. J lost 2 bases, V lost 4 bases, and 4 bases had no gene match. The CDR3 length is 16 residues. Germline values: CDR1 LGHDT, CDR2 YNNKEL (reference sequence). CDR3 bases: TGTGCCAGCAGCCTGGTAGCGGGGGGGCCCTACAATGAGCAGTTCTTC. The encoded protein is CASSLVAGGPYNEQFF.

For this clone: In the same sample, other DNA sequences code for this CDR3. The V call is TRBV13, the J call TRBJ2-7; possible D gene TRBD1, 5 bases. The CDR3 loop spans 16 amino acids. Trimming shortened V by 0 bases and J by 2 bases, and 14 bases separated the two germline ends. The germline gives CDR1 PRHDT, CDR2 FYEKMQ (reference sequence). CDR3 protein: CASSLGRVAGPYEQYF. In DNA, the CDR3 is TGTGCCAGCAGCTTAGGTAGAGTAGCAGGGCCCTACGAGCAGTACTTC.

The V call is TRBV11-3, the J call TRBJ1-1; no reliable D call. This CDR3 is built from 13 residues. V was cut by 3 bases and J by 3 bases, with 8 bases left in between. CDR1 is SGHNT, CDR2 YENEEA, per germline. The CDR3 loop reads CASSLEVDTEAFF. The DNA of the CDR3 is TGTGCCAGCAGCTTGGAGGTCGACACTGAAGCTTTCTTT.